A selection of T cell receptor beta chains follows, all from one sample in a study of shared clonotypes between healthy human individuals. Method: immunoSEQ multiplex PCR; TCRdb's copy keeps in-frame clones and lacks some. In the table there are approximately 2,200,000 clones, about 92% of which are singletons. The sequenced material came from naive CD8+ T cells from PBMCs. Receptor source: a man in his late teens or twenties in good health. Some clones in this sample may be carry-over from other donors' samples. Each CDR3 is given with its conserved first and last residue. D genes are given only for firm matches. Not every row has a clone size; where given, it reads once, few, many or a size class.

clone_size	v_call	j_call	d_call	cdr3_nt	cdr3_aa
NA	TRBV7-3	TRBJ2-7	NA	TGTGCCAGCAGCTCCCTTGGGGGTGGTAGCGGACACGAGCAGTACTTC	CASSSLGGGSGHEQYF
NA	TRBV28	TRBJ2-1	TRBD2	TGTGCCAGCAGTTTAATCGGGGGGGCCTCCTACAATGAGCAGTTCTTC	CASSLIGGASYNEQFF
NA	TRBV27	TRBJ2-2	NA	TGTGCCAGCAGTTGGCTAGGACTCGGCCAGCCCGGGGAGCTGTTTTTT	CASSWLGLGQPGELFF
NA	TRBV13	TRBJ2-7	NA	TGTGCCAGCAGCTCCAACGTCTACGAGCAGTACTTC	CASSSNVYEQYF
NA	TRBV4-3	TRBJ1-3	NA	TGCGCCAGCAGCCCCAATCCAACAGGGTCGGGAAACACCATATATTTT	CASSPNPTGSGNTIYF
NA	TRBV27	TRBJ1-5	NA	TGTGCCAGCAGTTTATCACGGGAGGGGAATCAGCCCCAGCATTTT	CASSLSREGNQPQHF
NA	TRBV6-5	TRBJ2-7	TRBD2	TGTGCCAGCAGTTACTCTCCGGGGGGCGAGCAGTACTTC	CASSYSPGGEQYF
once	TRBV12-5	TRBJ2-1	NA	TGTGCTAGTGGTTTGGCCCTCTACAATGAGCAGTTCTTC	CASGLALYNEQFF
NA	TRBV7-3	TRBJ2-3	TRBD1	TGTGCCAGCAGCTCCGGGACAGGGGGAGGAGATACGCAGTATTTT	CASSSGTGGGDTQYF
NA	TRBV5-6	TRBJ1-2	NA	TGTGCCAGCAGCCAAAAGGCTGGGCCGACCTCCTATGGCTACACCTTC	CASSQKAGPTSYGYTF
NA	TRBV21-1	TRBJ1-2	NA	TGTGCCAGCAGCAGGTCTGGGAATGGTGACGGGACAGTCGCTAACTATGGCTACACCTTC	CASSRSGNGDGTVANYGYTF
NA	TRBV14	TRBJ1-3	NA	TGTGCCAGCAGCCAAGGGGGAGGTGGAAACACCATATATTTT	CASSQGGGGNTIYF
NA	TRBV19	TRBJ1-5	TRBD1	TGTGCCAGTAGTATCGTCCCAGGGGGCCGTCAGCCCCAGCATTTT	CASSIVPGGRQPQHF
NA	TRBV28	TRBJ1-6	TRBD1	TGTGCCAGCAGTGGGACAGCTAATTCACCCCTCCACTTT	CASSGTANSPLHF
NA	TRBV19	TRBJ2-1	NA	TGTGCCAGTAGCTTTGACAGTAACGAGCAGTTCTTC	CASSFDSNEQFF
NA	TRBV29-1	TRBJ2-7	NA	TGCAGCGTTGTGCCCAGGGCAGAGACCCGCTACGAGCAGTACTTC	CSVVPRAETRYEQYF
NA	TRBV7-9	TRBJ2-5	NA	TGTGCCAGCAGCTTAGAATTAGCGGAGACCCAGTACTTC	CASSLELAETQYF
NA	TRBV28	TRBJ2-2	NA	TGTGCCAGCAGGCCTAGTTACACCGGGGAGCTGTTTTTT	CASRPSYTGELFF
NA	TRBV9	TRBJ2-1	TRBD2	TGTGCCAGCAGCCCAGACCTAGCGGGGTTCTACAATGAGCAGTTCTTC	CASSPDLAGFYNEQFF
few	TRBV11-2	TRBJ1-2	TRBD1	TGTGCCAGCAGCTACGGGACAGCCTATGGCTACACCTTC	CASSYGTAYGYTF
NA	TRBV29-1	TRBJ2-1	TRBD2	TGCAGCGTCGTTGAGTGGACTAGCGGGAACAATGAGCAGTTCTTC	CSVVEWTSGNNEQFF
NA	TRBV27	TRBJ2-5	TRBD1	TGTGCCAGCACCCCAGGGGGCCCCCCCCAAGAGACCCAGTACTTC	CASTPGGPPQETQYF
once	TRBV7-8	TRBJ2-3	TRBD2	TGTGCCAGCAGCTTGGTAGCGGGAGCTAGCACAGATACGCAGTATTTT	CASSLVAGASTDTQYF
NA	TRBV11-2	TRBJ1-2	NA	TGTGCCAGCAGCTTAGACCGGGCGGGCTACACCTTC	CASSLDRAGYTF
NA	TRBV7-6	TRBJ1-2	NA	TGTGCCAGCAGCTTAGCGAGGGGGGACATGTATGGCTACACCTTC	CASSLARGDMYGYTF
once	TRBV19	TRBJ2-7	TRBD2	TGTGCCAGTAGTCCTCGGACTAGCGGGAAGATATACGAGCAGTACTTC	CASSPRTSGKIYEQYF
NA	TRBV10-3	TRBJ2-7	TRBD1	TGTGCCACACTTCGGGGACAGAGCTCCTACGAGCAGTACTTC	CATLRGQSSYEQYF
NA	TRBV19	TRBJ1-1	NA	TGTGCCAGTAGTCTGGCCCGCACAGGGCACACTGAAGCTTTCTTT	CASSLARTGHTEAFF
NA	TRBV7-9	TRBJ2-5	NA	TGTGCCAGCATCCCTACGCTCGAACAGGGGAGGCGGGAGACCCAGTACTTC	CASIPTLEQGRRETQYF
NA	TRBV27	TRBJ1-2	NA	TGTGCCAGCAGTTTTAGAAGTTTAGGGGGCTATGGCTACACCTTC	CASSFRSLGGYGYTF
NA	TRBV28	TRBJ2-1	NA	TGTGCCAGCAGTCTCTCTCTGGGACTCCAGCCCCACAATGAGCAGTTCTTC	CASSLSLGLQPHNEQFF
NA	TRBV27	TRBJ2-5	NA	TGTGCCAGCAGTCCTTGGACGGGAGAAGAGACCCAGTACTTC	CASSPWTGEETQYF
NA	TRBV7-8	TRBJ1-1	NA	TGTGCCAGCAGCCAACCAATCCTTTCCGATCAAGCTTTCTTT	CASSQPILSDQAFF
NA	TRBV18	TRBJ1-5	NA	TGTGCCAGCTCTCTTGGTTTTCGGGCCCAGCATTTT	CASSLGFRAQHF
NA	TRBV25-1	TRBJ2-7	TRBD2	TGTGCCAGCAGCGAAACCGGCGGGAGAATCGACGAGCAGTACTTC	CASSETGGRIDEQYF
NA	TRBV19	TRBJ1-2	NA	TGTGCCAGTAGTATCCGGGGGCCAAGTTACTATGGCTACACCTTC	CASSIRGPSYYGYTF
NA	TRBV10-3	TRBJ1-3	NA	TGTGCCATCAGTGACGAACTCTCTGGAAACACCATATATTTT	CAISDELSGNTIYF
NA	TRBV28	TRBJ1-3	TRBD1	TGTGCCAGCAGTTTATTACAGGGGGCTCCAGGAAACACCATATATTTT	CASSLLQGAPGNTIYF
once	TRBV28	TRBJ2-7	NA	TGTGCCAGCAGTTCTAAGGGCTATCCCACCTACGAGCAGTACTTC	CASSSKGYPTYEQYF
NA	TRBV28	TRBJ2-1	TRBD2	TGTGCCAGCAGTCCTACCCTTAGCGGGGGGGATAACAATGAGCAGTTCTTC	CASSPTLSGGDNNEQFF
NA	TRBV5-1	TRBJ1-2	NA	TGCGCCAGCAGCTTCGGTTTGGTGCAGGGATGGTATGGCTACACCTTC	CASSFGLVQGWYGYTF
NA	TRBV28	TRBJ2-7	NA	TGTGCCAGCAGTTTACGGGGGCCGGGCGAGCAGTACTTC	CASSLRGPGEQYF
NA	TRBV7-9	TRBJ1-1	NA	TGTGCCAGCAGCTTACCGTCCGGGGATCTAAACACTGAAGCTTTCTTT	CASSLPSGDLNTEAFF
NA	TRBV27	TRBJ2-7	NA	TGTGCCAGTACTCCCCGGTTAGGGGGCTACGAGCAGTACTTC	CASTPRLGGYEQYF
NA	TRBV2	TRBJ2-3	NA	TGTGCCAGCAGTGAAAGGGGGACAATCCCTACAGATACGCAGTATTTT	CASSERGTIPTDTQYF
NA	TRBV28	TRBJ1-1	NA	TGTGCCAGCAGTTTAGCGGGGTTCGGTACTGAAGCTTTCTTT	CASSLAGFGTEAFF
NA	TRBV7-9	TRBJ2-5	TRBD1	TGTGCCAGCAGCATACGACAGGGGCCGGTTGAAGAGACCCAGTACTTC	CASSIRQGPVEETQYF
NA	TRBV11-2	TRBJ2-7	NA	TGTGCCAGCGCCAGTCGTACCGCCTACGAGCAGTACTTC	CASASRTAYEQYF